A single sample is the source of the 17 T cell receptor beta chains below, sequenced in a study of CD8 T cells in Susac syndrome. A quantity of about 0.5 to 1 ug RNA underwent reverse transcription using random hexamers. TCRdb processed the immunoSEQ multiplex PCR reads anew with MiXCR; each CDR3 protein has one entry. The repertoire holds about 120,000 distinct CDR3 sequences, with around 92% as singletons. The sample comprised CD4+ T cells from PBMCs. These receptor sequences come from a human donor with multiple sclerosis.

The chain links TRBV20-1 to TRBJ2-7; 14 positions match TRBD2. Germline CDR1 is DFQATT and CDR2 is SNEGSKA (reference sequence). The J segment lost 3 bases and the V segment lost 4 bases, leaving 2 bases of the junction unmatched. This CDR3 spans 14 amino acids. The chain's CDR3 is CSATGLAGVYEQYF. CDR3 DNA sequence: TGCAGTGCTACGGGACTAGCGGGGGTCTACGAGCAGTACTTC.

The chain combines TRBV14 with TRBJ1-2, with D tentatively TRBD1 (5 bases). Germline V gives CDR1 SGHDN, CDR2 FVKESK. This CDR3 is 12 amino acids long. The V end lost 4 bases, the J end lost 7 bases, and 10 bases lay between the germline ends. CDR3 sequence reads: CASSPTGSGYTF. CDR3 bases: TGTGCCAGCAGCCCCACAGGAAGTGGCTACACCTTC.

The chain couples TRBV12-3 or TRBV12-4 to TRBJ2-5; 9 bases are a match to TRBD2. V trimming: 7 bases; J trimming: 2 bases; junction bases outside the gene matches: 2. The CDR3 sequence is 13 residues long. CDR3 sequence: CASKTSGQETQYF. The CDR3 DNA is TGTGCCAGCAAGACTAGCGGACAAGAGACCCAGTACTTC.

This chain joins TRBV2 and TRBJ1-1, with D possibly matching TRBD1 (6 bases). V was shortened by 6 bases and J by 1 base, with 12 bases between the two germline ends. This CDR3 is 14 amino acids long. CDR1 is SNHLY, CDR2 FYNNEI, per germline. CDR3 residues: CASRASGENTEAFF. Here the CDR3 DNA reads TGTGCCAGCAGGGCCTCAGGGGAGAACACTGAAGCTTTCTTT.

V and J are TRBV3-1 and TRBJ1-2; D is perhaps TRBD1 (5 bases). This CDR3 is 13 amino acids long. The germline CDR1 and CDR2 sequences are LGHDT and YNNKEL (reference sequence). The ends were cut back, 4 bases at V and 3 bases at J, with 9 bases in the middle. The CDR3 reads CASSPGRHYGYTF. In nucleotides, the CDR3 is TGTGCCAGCAGCCCGGGACGGCACTATGGCTACACCTTC.

This clonotype was detected once. V gene TRBV5-1 combines with J gene TRBJ1-1; D is perhaps TRBD1 (5 bases). The length of the CDR3 is 17 residues. Germline CDR1 reads SGHRS; CDR2 reads YFSETQ. With 4 bases removed from V and 0 bases from J, the gap between germline ends came to 19 bases. CDR3 sequence (DNA): TGCGCCAGCAGCCCCACGAAGACGGTGGGACTGAACACTGAAGCTTTCTTT. Translating gives CASSPTKTVGLNTEAFF.

This clonotype was counted a few times. The chain joins TRBV7-2 to TRBJ2-7; D gene unclear. The CDR3 covers 15 residues. The germline CDR1 and CDR2 sequences are SGHTA and FQGNSA. V was clipped by 1 base and J by 1 base, with 11 bases between them. The CDR3 sequence is CASSLDSGQSYEQYF. CDR3 in DNA: TGTGCCAGCAGCTTAGACTCGGGCCAGTCCTACGAGCAGTACTTC.

The V and J genes are TRBV30 and TRBJ1-2, with unresolved D. CDR3 length: 14 amino acids. V dropped 0 bases and J dropped 4 bases, with 12 bases sitting between them. Looked up from germline, CDR1 is GTSNPN and CDR2 is SVGIG (reference sequence). The CDR3 region has the DNA TGTGCCTGGAGTGTTAGCCTCGGTTCCTATGGCTACACCTTC. Protein product: CAWSVSLGSYGYTF.

The V call is TRBV9, the J call TRBJ2-3; possibly TRBD2 for D (5 bases). The germline gives CDR1 SGDLS, CDR2 YYNGEE. The CDR3 is 16 residues long. V lost 4 bases to trimming and J lost 8 bases, with 23 bases between them. The CDR3 DNA is TGTGCCAGCAGCTCGCCGGGGAGTAGCAGGATGGGTACGCAGTATTTT. The encoded protein is CASSSPGSSRMGTQYF.

CDR3 in DNA: TGTGCCAGCAGACTAGGGACGTCTAATTCACCCCTCCACTTT. Translating it yields CASRLGTSNSPLHF. J is TRBJ1-6 and V is TRBV12-3 or TRBV12-4; maybe TRBD1 (5 bases). V was shortened by 6 bases and J by 6 bases, with 12 bases between the two germline ends. This CDR3 comprises 14 residues.

The chain uses TRBV5-6 and TRBJ1-4; D is uncertain. Trimming took off 3 bases at V and 0 bases at J, with 12 bases between the two ends. The CDR3 contains 16 residues. Germline V gene lookup returns CDR1 SGHDT and CDR2 YYEEEE. In DNA form, the CDR3 reads TGTGCCAGCAGCTCTCGGGGATACGCAACTAATGAAAAACTGTTTTTT. Amino acids: CASSSRGYATNEKLFF.

V gene TRBV10-3 combines with J gene TRBJ2-2; D is possibly TRBD1 or TRBD2 (5 bases each). The CDR3 is 15 amino acids. The germline CDR1 and CDR2 sequences are ENHRY and SYGVKD. V lost 8 bases and J lost 3, with 16 bases in between. Here the CDR3 DNA reads TGTGCCATCCGTCTCGGGGCCCGGGACACCGGGGAGCTGTTTTTT. Its protein product is CAIRLGARDTGELFF.

J is TRBJ1-2 and V is TRBV2; D uncertain. Germline CDR1 reads SNHLY; CDR2 reads FYNNEI. CDR3 length equals 14 residues. V shed 10 bases and J shed 6 bases, with 21 bases lying between them. CDR3 bases: TGTGCCACCCGGGAGGAGGGAACTTTAAATGGCTACACCTTC. Residues: CATREEGTLNGYTF.

The V and J genes are TRBV20-1 and TRBJ2-7; D is uncertain. In germline, CDR1 is DFQATT, CDR2 SNEGSKA (reference sequence). The V gene lost 0 bases and the J gene lost 3 bases, with 6 bases spanning the gap. There are 12 residues in the CDR3. The CDR3 spells CSAREGNYEQYF. CDR3 bases: TGCAGTGCTAGAGAGGGCAACTACGAGCAGTACTTC.

The genes are TRBV4-1 and TRBJ1-5, with D possibly matching TRBD1 (5 bases). CDR3 length: 13 residues. Trimming left V 4 bases short and J 6 bases short, with 10 bases between. The germline CDR1 and CDR2 sequences are MGHRA and YSYEKL. CDR3 sequence (DNA): TGCGCCAGCAGCCGGGACGGAGGTCAGCCCCAGCATTTT. Encoded protein: CASSRDGGQPQHF.

This sequence joins TRBV28 and TRBJ2-7, with D possibly being TRBD1 or TRBD2 (5 bases each). From germline, CDR1 is MDHEN and CDR2 SYDVKM. Trimming pared 3 bases from V and 7 bases from J, leaving 10 bases between. The CDR3 spans 12 residues. CDR3 protein: CASSFPWGEQYF. DNA for the CDR3: TGTGCCAGCAGTTTCCCATGGGGGGAGCAGTACTTC.

V usage is TRBV20-1 and J usage is TRBJ2-5; 11 bases are shared with TRBD2. V gave up 5 bases and J gave up 5 bases; unmatched junction bases: 16. The germline V gene encodes CDR1 DFQATT and CDR2 SNEGSKA (reference sequence). CDR3 length: 17 amino acids. CDR3 region: CSALIQLAGAGRETQYF. In DNA form, the CDR3 reads TGCAGTGCTCTAATCCAACTAGCGGGGGCTGGGCGGGAGACCCAGTACTTC.